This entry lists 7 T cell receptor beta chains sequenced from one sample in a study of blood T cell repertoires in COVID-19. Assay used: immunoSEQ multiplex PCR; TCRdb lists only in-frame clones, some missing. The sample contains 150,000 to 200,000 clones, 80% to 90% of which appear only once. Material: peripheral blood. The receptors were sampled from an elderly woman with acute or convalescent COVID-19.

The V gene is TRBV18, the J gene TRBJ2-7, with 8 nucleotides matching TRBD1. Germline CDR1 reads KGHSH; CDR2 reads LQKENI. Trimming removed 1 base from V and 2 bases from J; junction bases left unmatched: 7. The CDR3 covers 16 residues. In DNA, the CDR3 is TGTGCCAGCTCACCACGTACAGGGGGTGGAACCTACGAGCAGTACTTC. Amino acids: CASSPRTGGGTYEQYF.

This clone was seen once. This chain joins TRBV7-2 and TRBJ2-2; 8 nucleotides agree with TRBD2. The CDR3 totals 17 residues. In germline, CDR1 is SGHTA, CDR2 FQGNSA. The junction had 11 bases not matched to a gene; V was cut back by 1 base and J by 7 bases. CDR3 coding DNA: TGTGCCAGCAGCTTAGGAGGGACTAGTCCGTATCACGGGGAGCTGTTTTTT. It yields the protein CASSLGGTSPYHGELFF.

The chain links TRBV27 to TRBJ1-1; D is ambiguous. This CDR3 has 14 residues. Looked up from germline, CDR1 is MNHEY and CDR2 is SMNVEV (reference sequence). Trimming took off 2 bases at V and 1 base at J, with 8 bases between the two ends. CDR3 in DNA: TGTGCCAGCAGTTTAATAGGGAGGAACACTGAAGCTTTCTTT. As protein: CASSLIGRNTEAFF.

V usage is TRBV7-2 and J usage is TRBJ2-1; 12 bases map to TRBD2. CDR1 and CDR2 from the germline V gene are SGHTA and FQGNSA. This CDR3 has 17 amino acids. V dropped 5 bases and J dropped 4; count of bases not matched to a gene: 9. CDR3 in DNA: TGTGCCAGCAGCGGTTCCCGGACTAGCGGGATATACAATGAGCAGTTCTTC. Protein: CASSGSRTSGIYNEQFF.

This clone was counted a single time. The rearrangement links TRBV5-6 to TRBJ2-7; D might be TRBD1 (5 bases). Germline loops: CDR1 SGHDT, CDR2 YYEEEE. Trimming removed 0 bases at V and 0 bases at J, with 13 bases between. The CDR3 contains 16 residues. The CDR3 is CASSLEWRQSSYEQYF. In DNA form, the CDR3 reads TGTGCCAGCAGCTTGGAATGGAGACAGAGCTCCTACGAGCAGTACTTC.

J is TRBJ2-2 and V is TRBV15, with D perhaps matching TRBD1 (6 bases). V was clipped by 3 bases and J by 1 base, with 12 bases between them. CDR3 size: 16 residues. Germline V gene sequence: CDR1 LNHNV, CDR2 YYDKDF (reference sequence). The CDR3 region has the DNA TGTGCCACCAGCAGTGGACCGGGACAGAACACCGGGGAGCTGTTTTTT. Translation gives CATSSGPGQNTGELFF.

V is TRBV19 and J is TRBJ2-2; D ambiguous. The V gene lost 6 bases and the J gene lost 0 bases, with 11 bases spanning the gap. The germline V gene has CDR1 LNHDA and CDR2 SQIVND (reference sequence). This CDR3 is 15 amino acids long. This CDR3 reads CASRFLTSNTGELFF. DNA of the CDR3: TGTGCCAGTAGATTCTTGACTTCGAACACCGGGGAGCTGTTTTTT.